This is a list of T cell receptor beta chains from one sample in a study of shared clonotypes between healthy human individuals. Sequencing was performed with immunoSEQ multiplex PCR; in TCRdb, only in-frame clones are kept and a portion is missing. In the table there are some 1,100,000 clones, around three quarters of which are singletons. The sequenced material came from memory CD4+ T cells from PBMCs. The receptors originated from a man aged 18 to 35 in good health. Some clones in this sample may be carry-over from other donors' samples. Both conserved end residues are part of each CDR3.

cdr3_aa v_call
CASSPSLPGAGYGYTF TRBV18
CASSRDRATDTQYF TRBV19
CASSSTGVTNGYTF TRBV28
CASSSWDGGDTQYF TRBV27
CSVERGIGRGYTF TRBV29-1
CASSMVLMNTGELFF TRBV19
CSVLPLRLGGDAFF TRBV29-1
CASRLPLVGGELFF TRBV28
CASSPGGRNSYEQYF TRBV7-7
CAWSLQGLMNTEAFF TRBV30
CASSEAPIMGLQHQPQHF TRBV6-1
CASSLMGGQETQYF TRBV7-3
CASSLWENSGNTIYF TRBV28
CASSLRGNSGNTIYF TRBV5-1
CASSPTRERSYNEQFF TRBV7-3
CASSDLVAGTAPRVNF TRBV2
CASTSALNTGELFF TRBV27
CASSPGSFNNEQFF TRBV4-3
CASSVGTSGTTDTQYF TRBV9
CASRTGTVNTEAFF TRBV28
CSVLYNSPLHF TRBV20-1
CASSLGGGTGNTEAFF TRBV7-3
CASSPTLTVGETQYF TRBV7-2
CAWTRRGDNSPLHF TRBV30
CASSFDRGNTEAFF TRBV5-1
CASSLAMGAGELFF TRBV5-1
CASSPSRKGLGTEAFF TRBV18
CASSLGGGQAKNIQYF TRBV5-1
CASKSGQTAGANVLTF TRBV28
CASSLDGNSYEQYF TRBV7-3
CAWSARLVKYNEQFF TRBV30
CASKGLPGAGDEQYF TRBV5-1
CASSPRLAGVQYEQYF TRBV4-2
CASSLAQGNEQFF TRBV7-9
CASSQGAVAKETQYF TRBV4-1